One sample yielded the 2 T cell receptor beta chains listed below, sequenced in a study of PD-1 blockade in classical Hodgkin lymphoma. As for time point: cycle 4 day 1 (C4D1), after less than 7 weeks of nivolumab. Every patient relapsed after autologous stem cell transplantation, and brentuximab vedotin exposure varied. Method: immunoSEQ multiplex PCR; TCRdb's copy keeps in-frame clones and lacks some. Of tens of thousands of clones in the sample, 80% were seen once. Sequences were derived from peripheral blood mononuclear cells (PBMCs), sampled before the fourth cycle of nivolumab. These receptors came from a human donor with classical Hodgkin lymphoma.

This chain uses TRBV7-2 with TRBJ1-1; a possible D gene is TRBD1 (6 bases). Germline CDR1 is SGHTA and CDR2 is FQGNSA. The CDR3 totals 14 residues. V was pared by 3 bases and J by 5 bases, with 13 bases between. The CDR3 bases are TGTGCCAGCAGCTTCCCACAGGGAGGAACTGAAGCTTTCTTT. Its protein is CASSFPQGGTEAFF.

The chain is built from TRBV7-6 and TRBJ2-3; 10 nucleotides line up with TRBD2. Trimming cost V 5 bases and J 6 bases; bases outside gene matches: 11. The CDR3 loop spans 16 amino acids. CDR1 is SGHVS and CDR2 is FNYEAQ in the germline V gene. The CDR3 protein is CASSPRGSGGVDTQYF. The CDR3 DNA follows: TGTGCCAGCAGCCCCCGGGGCAGCGGGGGGGTGGATACGCAGTATTTT.